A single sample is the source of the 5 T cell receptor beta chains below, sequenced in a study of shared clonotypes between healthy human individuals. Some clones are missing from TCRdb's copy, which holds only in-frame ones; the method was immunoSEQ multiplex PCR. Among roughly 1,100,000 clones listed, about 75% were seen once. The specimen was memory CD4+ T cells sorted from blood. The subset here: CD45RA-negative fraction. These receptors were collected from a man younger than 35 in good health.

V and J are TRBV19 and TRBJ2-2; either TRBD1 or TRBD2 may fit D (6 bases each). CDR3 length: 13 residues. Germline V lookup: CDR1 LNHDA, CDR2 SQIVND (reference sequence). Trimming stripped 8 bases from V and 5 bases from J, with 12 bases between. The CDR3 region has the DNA TGTGCCAGTTGGGGGGCGAGTACCGGGGAGCTGTTTTTT. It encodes CASWGASTGELFF.

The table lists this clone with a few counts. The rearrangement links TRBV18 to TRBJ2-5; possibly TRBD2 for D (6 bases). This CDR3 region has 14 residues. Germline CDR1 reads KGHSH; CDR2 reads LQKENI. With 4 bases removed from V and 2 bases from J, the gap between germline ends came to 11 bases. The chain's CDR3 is CASSRVGGQETQYF. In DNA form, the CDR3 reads TGTGCCAGCTCACGCGTCGGGGGTCAAGAGACCCAGTACTTC.

The DNA for the CDR3 is TGTGCCAGTAGTATATCGGGTGGGGCCACCGGGGAGCTGTTTTTT. It encodes CASSISGGATGELFF. The chain combines TRBV19 with TRBJ2-2; possible D gene TRBD1, 5 bases. V was trimmed by 2 bases and J by 4 bases, leaving 11 bases between them. Germline V gene lookup returns CDR1 LNHDA and CDR2 SQIVND (reference sequence). The CDR3 is 15 amino acids.

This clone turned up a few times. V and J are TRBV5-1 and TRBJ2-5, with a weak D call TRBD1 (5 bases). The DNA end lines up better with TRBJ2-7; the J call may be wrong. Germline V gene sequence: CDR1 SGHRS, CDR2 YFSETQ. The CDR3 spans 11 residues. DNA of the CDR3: TGCGCCAGCAGCGACAGCTACGAGCAGTACTTC. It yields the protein CASSDSYEQYF.

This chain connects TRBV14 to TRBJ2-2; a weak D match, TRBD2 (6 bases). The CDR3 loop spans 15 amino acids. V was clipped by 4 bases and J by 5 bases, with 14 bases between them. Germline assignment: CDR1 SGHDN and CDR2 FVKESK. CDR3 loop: CASSLKFGGTGELFF. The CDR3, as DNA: TGTGCCAGCAGCCTAAAGTTCGGGGGAACCGGGGAGCTGTTTTTT.